The 26 T cell receptor beta chains presented below share a single source sample, sequenced in a study of blood T cell repertoires in COVID-19. Here immunoSEQ multiplex PCR was the method, and the copy in TCRdb shows in-frame clones only, minus some. The table includes around 55,000 clones, 90% detected once. Material: peripheral blood. All receptors come from a man aged 35-49 years with acute or convalescent COVID-19.

The chain employs TRBV30 and TRBJ1-4, with 9 bases fitting TRBD1. The CDR3 totals 13 residues. The germline V gene encodes CDR1 GTSNPN and CDR2 SVGIG (reference sequence). After removal of 5 bases from V and 8 bases from J, the junction contained 6 bases not matched to a gene. This CDR3 is CAWATGGEEKLFF. For the CDR3, the DNA is TGTGCCTGGGCCACAGGGGGCGAGGAAAAACTGTTTTTT.

The V gene is TRBV19, the J gene TRBJ2-1; no firm D call. Germline CDR1 reads LNHDA; CDR2 reads SQIVND (reference sequence). The CDR3 is 13 residues long. Trimming took 3 bases from V and 4 from J, leaving 7 bases between them. The CDR3 sequence is CASSMTLYNEQFF. CDR3 nucleotides: TGTGCCAGTAGTATGACTCTGTACAATGAGCAGTTCTTC.

The chain carries TRBV6-4 and TRBJ2-1, with 9 bases identical to TRBD2. Trimming at V came to 5 bases and at J to 0 bases, leaving 5 bases not matched to a gene. The germline V gene encodes CDR1 MRHNA and CDR2 SNTAGT. The CDR3 is made up of 16 amino acids. Here the CDR3 DNA reads TGTGCCAGCAGTTTGACTAGCGGAAGCTCCTACAATGAGCAGTTCTTC. Protein product: CASSLTSGSSYNEQFF.

The rearrangement uses TRBV20-1 and TRBJ2-1; D is perhaps TRBD2 (6 bases). Trimming took off 6 bases at V and 12 bases at J, with 15 bases between the two ends. This CDR3 spans 11 amino acids. In germline, CDR1 is DFQATT, CDR2 SNEGSKA (reference sequence). CDR3 sequence (DNA): TGCAGTGCGGGAGGTGACGGGGGGCAGTTCTTC. It specifies CSAGGDGGQFF.

The chain couples TRBV3-1 (or the pseudogene TRBV3-2) to TRBJ2-7; perhaps TRBD1 as D (5 bases). V was clipped by 3 bases and J by 3 bases, with 15 bases between them. This CDR3 is built from 15 residues. The germline CDR1 and CDR2 sequences are LGHDT and YNNKEL (reference sequence). The DNA for the CDR3 is TGTGCCAGCAGCCAGGGTAGTCCGGACATCTACGAGCAGTACTTC. Its translation: CASSQGSPDIYEQYF.

The CDR3 DNA reads TGTGCCAGCAGCGTAGACCCGACAGGCTCTGGAAACACCATATATTTT. Its protein is CASSVDPTGSGNTIYF. The chain recombines TRBV9 with TRBJ1-3; possible D gene TRBD1, 6 bases. V was cut by 0 bases and J by 0 bases, with 10 bases left in between. Germline loops: CDR1 SGDLS, CDR2 YYNGEE. The CDR3 loop spans 16 amino acids.

For the CDR3, the DNA is TGTGCCAGCAGCCGTTCGGCGGGGAGGGCAGATACGCAGTATTTT. This translates into CASSRSAGRADTQYF. The J gene is TRBJ2-3, the V gene TRBV11-2, with 7 positions matching TRBD2. The CDR3 is 15 residues long. The V segment lost 5 bases and the J segment 4 bases; nucleotides outside the gene matches: 9. Germline CDR1 and CDR2: SGHAT and FQNNGV.

The chain carries TRBV9 and TRBJ2-3, with 9 bases matching TRBD1. CDR1 and CDR2 (germline): SGDLS, YYNGEE. Germline trimming cut 5 bases from V and 6 bases from J; bases unmatched to any gene: 10. The length of the CDR3 is 15 residues. CDR3: CASSRDRALSDTQYF. Here the CDR3 DNA reads TGTGCCAGCAGTAGGGACAGGGCACTGTCGGATACGCAGTATTTT.

This chain joins TRBV3-1 (or the pseudogene TRBV3-2) and TRBJ1-2, with 7 bases that match TRBD1. The CDR3 runs 11 residues. Germline V gene lookup returns CDR1 LGHDT and CDR2 YNNKEL (reference sequence). The trim removed 2 bases at V and 10 bases at J, leaving 1 base unmatched. CDR3 bases: TGTGCCAGCAGCCAAACAGGGGCCTACACCTTC. Its protein product is CASSQTGAYTF.

This clone has a single count. V is TRBV18 and J is TRBJ2-1; 8 bases match TRBD1. The CDR3 runs 15 residues. The V and J ends lost 5 bases and 10 bases, in that order; junction bases with no gene match: 13. Germline CDR1 reads KGHSH; CDR2 reads LQKENI. CDR3 region: CASSAKGQALWEQFF. In DNA form, the CDR3 reads TGTGCCAGCTCAGCGAAGGGACAGGCTCTCTGGGAGCAGTTCTTC.

This clone was observed once. An end of the junction does not agree with germline; a read error may underlie this. The V and J genes are TRBV5-5 and TRBJ1-2; the D gene is possibly TRBD1 (5 bases). In germline, CDR1 is SGHKS, CDR2 YYEKEE (reference sequence). The CDR3 is 17 amino acids. The CDR3, as DNA: TGTGCCAGCAGTTTGGCCTATACTGCGGGGACTTACTATGGCTACACCTTC. It specifies CASSLAYTAGTYYGYTF. Based on the CDR3 plus reference TRBV5-5 and TRBJ1-2, the full variable domain is DAGVTQSPTHLIKTRGQQVTLRCSPISGHKSVSWYQQVLGQGPQFIFQYYEKEERGRGNFPDRFSARQFPNYSSELNVNALLLGDSALYLCASSLAYTAGTYYGYTFGSGTRLTVV.

The chain has TRBV19 and TRBJ1-4; 9 positions agree with TRBD1. This CDR3 has 15 residues. The germline V gene encodes CDR1 LNHDA and CDR2 SQIVND (reference sequence). V trimming: 4 bases; J trimming: 6 bases; junction bases outside the gene matches: 6. The CDR3 DNA reads TGTGCCAGTAGTAGGACAGGGGAATCCGATGAAAAACTGTTTTTT. It is translated as CASSRTGESDEKLFF.

In this sample, this clone turned up once. V gene TRBV3-1 (or the pseudogene TRBV3-2) combines with J gene TRBJ1-1; D gene ambiguous. The germline V and J ends were trimmed by 3 bases and 3 bases, with 5 bases remaining between them. Germline V gene data show CDR1 as LGHDT and CDR2 as YNNKEL (reference sequence). This CDR3 has 12 residues. As DNA, the CDR3 is TGTGCCAGCAGCCAGCGGTACACTGAAGCTTTCTTT. This encodes CASSQRYTEAFF.

The J gene is TRBJ1-2, the V gene TRBV6-2 or TRBV6-3; possible D gene TRBD1, 5 bases. Between the trimmed V and J ends, which lost 0 bases and 6 bases, there was a span of 8 bases. Germline V gives CDR1 MNHEY, CDR2 SVGEGT. CDR3 length: 13 amino acids. The DNA for the CDR3 is TGTGCCAGCAGTTACTCTTGGGGCCATGGCTACACCTTC. Protein: CASSYSWGHGYTF.

This rearrangement joins TRBV11-2 to TRBJ2-1; 14 bases agree with TRBD2. Unmatched junction bases numbered 7, after V lost 5 bases and J lost 10 bases. The CDR3 covers 15 residues. The germline V gene encodes CDR1 SGHAT and CDR2 FQNNGV. The CDR3 DNA reads TGTGCCAGCAGCGACTGGACTAGCGGGAGGCCGGAGCAGTTCTTC. Its protein product is CASSDWTSGRPEQFF.

This clone was detected only once. CDR3 amino acids: CASSFDPTSGYSNQPQHF. CDR3 in DNA: TGTGCCAGCAGTTTCGACCCCACCAGCGGGTATAGCAATCAGCCCCAGCATTTT. V and J are TRBV6-2 or TRBV6-3 and TRBJ1-5; D remains unclear. CDR1 and CDR2 (germline): MNHEY, SVGEGT. V lost 4 bases, J lost 0 bases, and 19 bases lay in between. This CDR3 has 18 amino acids.

This chain connects TRBV5-6 to TRBJ2-5; tentative D call: TRBD2 (5 bases). The CDR3 loop spans 14 amino acids. Germline V gives CDR1 SGHDT, CDR2 YYEEEE. The V gene lost 2 bases and the J gene lost 0 bases, with 8 bases spanning the gap. Here the CDR3 DNA reads TGTGCCAGCAGCTTCCTGCGGGACCAAGAGACCCAGTACTTC. Translated: CASSFLRDQETQYF.

The chain carries TRBV9 and TRBJ1-6; D is undetermined. The germline gives CDR1 SGDLS, CDR2 YYNGEE. V lost 0 bases, J lost 10 bases, and 11 bases lay in between. CDR3 length: 14 residues. The CDR3 DNA follows: TGTGCCAGCAGCGTAGCAGCGAGGGAATCACCCCTCCACTTT. Translated, it gives CASSVAARESPLHF.

The genes are TRBV7-3 and TRBJ2-3; a weak D match, TRBD2 (6 bases). CDR3 length: 14 residues. Germline-derived CDR1 and CDR2 are SGHTA and FQGTGA. Between the trimmed V and J ends, which lost 5 bases and 6 bases, there was a span of 15 bases. CDR3 bases: TGTGCCAGCAGCCTCGGGACTCCTTCGGATACGCAGTATTTT. This gives the protein CASSLGTPSDTQYF. Drawing the rest from reference TRBV7-3 and TRBJ2-3, the complete variable domain is GAGVSQTPSNKVTEKGKYVELRCDPISGHTALYWYRQSLGQGPEFLIYFQGTGAADDSGLPNDRFFAVRPEGSVSTLKIQRTERGDSAVYLCASSLGTPSDTQYFGPGTRLTVL.

The chain links TRBV5-6 to TRBJ2-7; 9 nucleotides align to TRBD2. CDR1 SGHDT and CDR2 YYEEEE come from the germline V gene. With 1 base clipped from V and 1 base from J, the junction kept 6 bases outside the gene matches. CDR3 size: 16 residues. The CDR3 nucleotides are TGTGCCAGCAGCTTGCCCGCGGGAGGGCTTTCCTACGAGCAGTACTTC. This gives the protein CASSLPAGGLSYEQYF.

This clone has just a few counts. V usage is TRBV7-9 and J usage is TRBJ1-5; D not certain. The CDR3 is made up of 14 amino acids. The V and J ends lost 1 base and 1 base respectively, with 5 bases between them. Germline loops: CDR1 SEHNR, CDR2 FQNEAQ (reference sequence). For the CDR3, the DNA is TGTGCCAGCAGCTTAGGGCAAAGCAATCAGCCCCAGCATTTT. It is translated as CASSLGQSNQPQHF.

This chain joins TRBV29-1 and TRBJ1-4; a possible D gene is TRBD1 (5 bases). Trimming took off 4 bases at V and 6 bases at J, with 9 bases between the two ends. The germline CDR1 and CDR2 sequences are SQVTM and ANQGSEA. This CDR3 is built from 12 residues. In nucleotides, the CDR3 is TGCAGCGTTGGGGGGGTCGATGAAAAACTGTTTTTT. This translates into CSVGGVDEKLFF.

V is TRBV5-4 and J is TRBJ1-4; TRBD1 matches at 7 bases. This CDR3 has 14 amino acids. Germline trimming cut 4 bases from V and 11 bases from J; bases unmatched to any gene: 11. CDR1 is SGHNT, CDR2 YYREEE, per germline (reference sequence). The CDR3 bases are TGTGCCAGCAGCGCGAGGGGGCGGGGGGAGAAACTGTTTTTT. It encodes CASSARGRGEKLFF.

The chain couples TRBV19 to TRBJ1-1, with D perhaps TRBD1 (5 bases). Between the trimmed V and J ends, which lost 5 bases and 1 base, there was a span of 17 bases. The CDR3 runs to 16 residues. The germline V gene encodes CDR1 LNHDA and CDR2 SQIVND (reference sequence). This CDR3 is CASSPGITRRNTEAFF. Here the CDR3 DNA reads TGTGCCAGTAGTCCAGGGATAACCCGGCGGAACACTGAAGCTTTCTTT.

The V and J genes are TRBV7-6 and TRBJ2-3; TRBD2 aligns across 7 bases. Trimming cost V 7 bases and J 6 bases; bases outside gene matches: 4. CDR1 and CDR2 from the germline V gene are SGHVS and FNYEAQ. The CDR3 is 12 amino acids. The CDR3 DNA reads TGTGCCAGCACTGTCGGGGGGGATACGCAGTATTTT. It translates to CASTVGGDTQYF.

This sequence joins TRBV30 and TRBJ2-5, with 7 bases matching TRBD2. CDR1 and CDR2 from the germline V gene are GTSNPN and SVGIG (reference sequence). The ends lost 4 bases at V and 2 bases at J; junction bases unmatched: 10. This CDR3 contains 15 residues. CDR3 coding DNA: TGTGCCTGGAATATGGGGGGAGGGCCGCAAGAGACCCAGTACTTC. Translating it yields CAWNMGGGPQETQYF.